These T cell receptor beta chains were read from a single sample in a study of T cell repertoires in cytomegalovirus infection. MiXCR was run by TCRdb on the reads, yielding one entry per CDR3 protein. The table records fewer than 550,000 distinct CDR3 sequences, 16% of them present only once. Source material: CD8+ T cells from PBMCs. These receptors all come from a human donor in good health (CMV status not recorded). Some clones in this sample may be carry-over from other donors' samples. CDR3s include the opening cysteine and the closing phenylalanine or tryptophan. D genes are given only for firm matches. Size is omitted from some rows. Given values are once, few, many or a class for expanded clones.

cdr3_aa: CASSYGSGTGKSEKLFF
cdr3_nt: TGTGCCAGCAGTTATGGGTCCGGGACAGGGAAGTCTGAAAAACTGTTTTTT
j_call: TRBJ1-4
d_call: TRBD1
clone_size: many
v_call: TRBV12-3/TRBV12-4

cdr3_aa: CASSSGLAGGPGANVLTF
cdr3_nt: TGTGCCAGCAGTTCGGGACTAGCGGGGGGGCCTGGGGCCAACGTCCTGACTTTC
j_call: TRBJ2-6
d_call: TRBD2
clone_size: many
v_call: TRBV12-3/TRBV12-4

cdr3_aa: CASSLRDASSGNTIYF
cdr3_nt: TGTGCCAGCAGCCTCCGGGACGCCAGCTCTGGAAACACCATATATTTT
j_call: TRBJ1-3
d_call: NA
clone_size: few
v_call: TRBV5-6

cdr3_aa: CASGWTSGGSEQFF
cdr3_nt: TGTGCCAGCGGGTGGACTAGCGGGGGAAGTGAGCAGTTCTTC
j_call: TRBJ2-1
d_call: TRBD2
clone_size: NA
v_call: TRBV6-5

cdr3_aa: CASRIWTGKNTEAFF
cdr3_nt: TGCGCCAGCAGAATTTGGACAGGGAAGAACACTGAAGCTTTCTTT
j_call: TRBJ1-1
d_call: TRBD1
clone_size: NA
v_call: TRBV5-1

cdr3_aa: CASSRNISNQPQHF
cdr3_nt: TGCGCCAGCAGCCGCAATATTAGCAATCAGCCCCAGCATTTT
j_call: TRBJ1-5
d_call: NA
clone_size: NA
v_call: TRBV4-1

cdr3_aa: CASSTGTDSNQPQHF
cdr3_nt: TGTGCCAGCAGCACCGGGACGGATAGCAATCAGCCCCAGCATTTT
j_call: TRBJ1-5
d_call: NA
clone_size: many
v_call: TRBV5-6

cdr3_aa: CASRLEASTDTQYF
cdr3_nt: TGTGCCAGCAGACTGGAGGCTAGCACAGATACGCAGTATTTT
j_call: TRBJ2-3
d_call: NA
clone_size: few
v_call: TRBV11-2

cdr3_aa: CASSPQGLAGGQETQYF
cdr3_nt: TGTGCCAGTAGTCCCCAAGGACTAGCGGGGGGTCAAGAGACCCAGTACTTC
j_call: TRBJ2-5
d_call: TRBD2
clone_size: NA
v_call: TRBV19

cdr3_aa: CASSKSRTGLSGELFF
cdr3_nt: TGTGCCAGCAGCAAAAGTAGGACAGGGTTAAGCGGGGAGCTGTTTTTT
j_call: TRBJ2-2
d_call: TRBD1
clone_size: few
v_call: TRBV6-5

cdr3_aa: CASSIVLATVGRTGELFF
cdr3_nt: TGTGCCAGTAGTATAGTCCTGGCGACAGTGGGACGCACCGGGGAGCTGTTTTTT
j_call: TRBJ2-2
d_call: NA
clone_size: many
v_call: TRBV19

cdr3_aa: CASSSRGGDASGTQPYEQYF
cdr3_nt: TGTGCCAGCAGCTCCCGGGGCGGGGATGCTAGCGGGACCCAACCCTACGAGCAGTACTTC
j_call: TRBJ2-7
d_call: TRBD2
clone_size: NA
v_call: TRBV14

cdr3_aa: CASSSRLTHNEQFF
cdr3_nt: TGTGCCAGCAGTTCCCGACTAACCCACAATGAGCAGTTCTTC
j_call: TRBJ2-1
d_call: NA
clone_size: NA
v_call: TRBV12-3/TRBV12-4

cdr3_aa: CASSRRTSGQETQYF
cdr3_nt: TGTGCCAGCAGCCGAAGGACTAGCGGCCAAGAGACCCAGTACTTC
j_call: TRBJ2-5
d_call: TRBD2
clone_size: many
v_call: TRBV7-6

cdr3_aa: CASSLNREQYF
cdr3_nt: TGTGCCAGCAGCTTAAATAGGGAGCAGTACTTC
j_call: TRBJ2-7
d_call: NA
clone_size: many
v_call: TRBV7-2

cdr3_aa: CASSYSLRGYGTGGTGELFF
cdr3_nt: TGTGCCAGCAGTTACTCTTTAAGGGGGTACGGGACAGGGGGCACCGGGGAGCTGTTTTTT
j_call: TRBJ2-2
d_call: TRBD1
clone_size: NA
v_call: TRBV6-5

cdr3_aa: CASRPIGDYGYTF
cdr3_nt: TGTGCCAGCAGGCCTATCGGGGACTATGGCTACACCTTC
j_call: TRBJ1-2
d_call: NA
clone_size: many
v_call: TRBV7-7

cdr3_aa: CASSPPGRAETQYF
cdr3_nt: TGTGCCAGCAGTCCCCCTGGCAGGGCAGAGACCCAGTACTTC
j_call: TRBJ2-5
d_call: NA
clone_size: few
v_call: TRBV27

cdr3_aa: CATQGISSYEQYF
cdr3_nt: TGTGCCACCCAGGGGATCAGCTCCTACGAGCAGTACTTC
j_call: TRBJ2-7
d_call: NA
clone_size: many
v_call: TRBV6-1

cdr3_aa: CASVERGGELFF
cdr3_nt: TGTGCCAGCGTAGAGCGGGGCGGGGAGCTGTTTTTT
j_call: TRBJ2-2
d_call: TRBD2
clone_size: NA
v_call: TRBV7-7

cdr3_aa: CASSPGGGLGETQYF
cdr3_nt: TGTGCCAGCAGCCCAGGGGGGGGTTTGGGTGAGACCCAGTACTTC
j_call: TRBJ2-5
d_call: NA
clone_size: NA
v_call: TRBV7-2

cdr3_aa: CASSLVSGGNTEAFF
cdr3_nt: TGCGCCAGCAGCTTGGTCTCCGGGGGGAACACTGAAGCTTTCTTT
j_call: TRBJ1-1
d_call: NA
clone_size: few
v_call: TRBV5-1

cdr3_aa: CASSLWREGLVEQFF
cdr3_nt: TGTGCCAGCAGCTTATGGCGGGAGGGCCTGGTTGAGCAGTTCTTC
j_call: TRBJ2-1
d_call: TRBD2
clone_size: many
v_call: TRBV7-6

cdr3_aa: CSARDPQATNEKLFF
cdr3_nt: TGCAGTGCTAGAGATCCACAAGCAACTAATGAAAAACTGTTTTTT
j_call: TRBJ1-4
d_call: NA
clone_size: few
v_call: TRBV20-1

cdr3_aa: CASSRGLASKETQYF
cdr3_nt: TGTGCCAGCAGCCGGGGACTAGCGTCAAAAGAGACCCAGTACTTC
j_call: TRBJ2-5
d_call: TRBD2
clone_size: few
v_call: TRBV4-2

cdr3_aa: CASSYSSRQGHSPLHF
cdr3_nt: TGTGCCAGCAGTTACTCATCGAGGCAGGGGCATTCACCCCTCCACTTT
j_call: TRBJ1-6
d_call: NA
clone_size: few
v_call: TRBV6-6

cdr3_aa: CASSGLTGNQPQHF
cdr3_nt: TGCGCCAGCAGTGGTTTGACAGGGAATCAGCCCCAGCATTTT
j_call: TRBJ1-5
d_call: TRBD1
clone_size: few
v_call: TRBV4-1

cdr3_aa: CASSSTGPGNTIYF
cdr3_nt: TGTGCCAGCAGCTCCACAGGGCCTGGAAACACCATATATTTT
j_call: TRBJ1-3
d_call: NA
clone_size: many
v_call: TRBV11-2

cdr3_aa: CASSPSLGEIYEQYF
cdr3_nt: TGTGCCAGCTCACCCTCGTTGGGGGAAATCTACGAGCAGTACTTC
j_call: TRBJ2-7
d_call: NA
clone_size: few
v_call: TRBV18

cdr3_aa: CASRPRLGGGRDNEQFF
cdr3_nt: TGTGCCAGCAGGCCAAGACTCGGGGGCGGGAGGGACAATGAGCAGTTCTTC
j_call: TRBJ2-1
d_call: TRBD2
clone_size: few
v_call: TRBV28

cdr3_aa: CASSVIPALSYEQYF
cdr3_nt: TGTGCCAGCAGCGTAATTCCGGCCTTATCCTACGAGCAGTACTTC
j_call: TRBJ2-7
d_call: NA
clone_size: NA
v_call: TRBV9